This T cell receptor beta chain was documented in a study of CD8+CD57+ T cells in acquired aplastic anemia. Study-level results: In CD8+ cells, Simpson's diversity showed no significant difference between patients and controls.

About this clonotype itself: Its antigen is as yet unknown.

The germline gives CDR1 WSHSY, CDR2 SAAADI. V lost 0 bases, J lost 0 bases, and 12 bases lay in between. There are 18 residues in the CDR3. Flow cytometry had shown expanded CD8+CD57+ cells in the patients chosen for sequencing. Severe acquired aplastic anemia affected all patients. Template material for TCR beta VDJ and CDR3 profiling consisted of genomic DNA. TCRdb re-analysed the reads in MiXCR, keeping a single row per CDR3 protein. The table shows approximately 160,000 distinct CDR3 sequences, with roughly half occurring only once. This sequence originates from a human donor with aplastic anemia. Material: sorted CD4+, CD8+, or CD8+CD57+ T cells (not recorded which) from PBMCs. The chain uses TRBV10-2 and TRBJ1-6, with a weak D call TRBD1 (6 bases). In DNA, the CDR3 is TGCGCCAGCAGTGAGTCGATACAGGGAAGCTCCTATAATTCACCCCTCCACTTT. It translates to CASSESIQGSSYNSPLHF.